The 3 T cell receptor beta chains below were found in one sample sequenced in a study of OX40 agonist ivuxolimab in advanced cancers. TCRdb's copy holds only in-frame clones and misses some; the assay was immunoSEQ multiplex PCR. This table has about 110,000 clones, more than 70% appearing once. Sample: CD4+ or CD8+ T cells sorted from blood, taken in a trial of the OX40 agonist ivuxolimab. The receptor set was obtained from an adult with an advanced solid tumor such as melanoma, head and neck, liver or kidney cancer.

This sequence joins TRBV6-5 and TRBJ2-5, with 7 bases fitting TRBD2. The ends lost 8 bases at V and 2 bases at J; junction bases unmatched: 8. The germline V gene has CDR1 MNHEY and CDR2 SVGAGI. The CDR3 contains 14 residues. Here the CDR3 reads CASALGRGQETQYF. The DNA for the CDR3 is TGTGCCAGCGCTCTAGGGCGGGGGCAAGAGACCCAGTACTTC.

The chain has TRBV28 and TRBJ1-2, with D possibly being TRBD1 (5 bases). Trimming stripped 2 bases from V and 2 bases from J, with 21 bases between. CDR3 length: 18 residues. Germline lookup yields CDR1 MDHEN and CDR2 SYDVKM. DNA of the CDR3: TGTGCCAGCAGTTTAGGCTGGAGAGGGGCCAGAAGAAACTATGGCTACACCTTC. It specifies CASSLGWRGARRNYGYTF.

This chain uses TRBV11-3 with TRBJ2-7, with TRBD2 identical over 7 bases. Trimming at V came to 5 bases and at J to 4 bases, leaving 5 bases not matched to a gene. The germline CDR1 and CDR2 sequences are SGHNT and YENEEA. The CDR3 sequence is 13 residues long. The CDR3 is CASSGGLGYEQYF. CDR3 nucleotides: TGTGCCAGCAGCGGAGGACTAGGATACGAGCAGTACTTC. Full variable domain (remainder filled in from reference TRBV11-3 and TRBJ2-7): EAGVVQSPRYKIIEKKQPVAFWCNPISGHNTLYWYLQNLGQGPELLIRYENEEAVDDSQLPKDRFSAERLKGVDSTLKIQPAELGDSAVYLCASSGGLGYEQYFGPGTRLTVT.